One TCR beta chain is described in this entry. The CDR3 sequence is 14 residues long. Germline CDR1 reads DFQATT; CDR2 reads SNEGSKA (reference sequence). J was trimmed by 2 bases and V by 6 bases; bases with no gene match: 2. Semi-nested PCR with Nested Universal Primer A followed constant-region reverse priming of full-length variable regions. TCRdb fed the 5' RACE reads into MiXCR, producing one record per CDR3 protein. The sample gives about 40,000 distinct CDR3 sequences, 15% to 20% of which show up once; 2.5% to 3.5% is in the top ten. What was sequenced was naive CD4+ T cells sorted from a lymph node. Documented subset: naive CD4+ T cells, CD4+CD45RA+CD25-. The clonotype was recovered from a female donor with breast cancer. The rearrangement uses TRBV20-1 and TRBJ2-3, with 13 bases aligning to TRBD2. For the CDR3, the DNA is TGCAGTGCGGGACTAGCGGGATCCACAGATACGCAGTATTTT. Protein sequence: CSAGLAGSTDTQYF.